These T cell receptor beta chains were read from a single sample in a study of blood T cell repertoires in COVID-19. Here immunoSEQ multiplex PCR was the method, and the copy in TCRdb shows in-frame clones only, minus some. This sample yields roughly 180,000 clones, of which approximately 85% are seen a single time; roughly 1.2% belongs to the top ten. The material sequenced was peripheral blood. The origin of the receptors is a man between 60 and 70 years old who had recovered from COVID-19. Both conserved end residues are part of each CDR3. D genes are given only for firm matches. Size tells how often a clone was seen (once, few, many) or the class of an expanded clone, and some rows leave it out.

V gene	J gene	D gene	clone size	CDR3 protein	CDR3 DNA
TRBV11-2	TRBJ1-1	-	-	CASSLPQLNTEAFF	TGTGCCAGCAGCTTACCTCAGTTGAACACTGAAGCTTTCTTT
TRBV6-5	TRBJ1-6	-	-	CASSQNWEGNSPLHF	TGTGCCAGCAGCCAGAATTGGGAGGGGAATTCACCCCTCCACTTT
TRBV13	TRBJ2-7	-	-	CASSLGDQGYEQYF	TGTGCCAGCAGCTTAGGCGATCAGGGTTACGAGCAGTACTTC
TRBV30	TRBJ2-7	TRBD1	-	CAWSFQDRLGEQYF	TGTGCCTGGAGTTTCCAGGACAGGTTGGGCGAGCAGTACTTC
TRBV12-3/TRBV12-4	TRBJ2-2	-	-	CASSFGTGELFF	TGTGCCAGCAGTTTCGGGACCGGGGAGCTGTTTTTT
TRBV28	TRBJ1-5	TRBD1	few	CASSSQIIRDRVRDRQPQHF	TGTGCCAGCAGTTCACAAATAATCCGGGACAGGGTAAGGGACAGGCAGCCCCAGCATTTT
TRBV12-3/TRBV12-4	TRBJ1-2	-	few	CASKWGVYGYTF	TGTGCCAGCAAATGGGGGGTCTATGGCTACACCTTC
TRBV19	TRBJ2-7	-	-	CASSIRFTYEQYF	TGTGCCAGTAGTATACGGTTTACCTACGAGCAGTACTTC
TRBV19	TRBJ2-2	TRBD1	-	CASSIGDREGTGELFF	TGTGCCAGTAGTATTGGGGACAGGGAAGGGACCGGGGAGCTGTTTTTT
TRBV7-2	TRBJ2-6	-	-	CASGAPGSGANVLTF	TGTGCCAGCGGGGCCCCGGGCTCTGGGGCCAACGTCCTGACTTTC
TRBV5-1	TRBJ2-5	-	-	CASSFQGEETQYF	TGCGCCAGCAGCTTTCAGGGCGAAGAGACCCAGTACTTC
TRBV4-1	TRBJ1-2	TRBD1	-	CASSQEQGANYGYTF	TGCGCCAGCAGCCAAGAACAGGGGGCTAACTATGGCTACACCTTC
TRBV24-1	TRBJ2-5	TRBD2	few	CATSLGLAGGETQYF	TGTGCCACCAGCCTGGGACTAGCGGGGGGAGAGACCCAGTACTTC
TRBV6-1	TRBJ1-2	-	-	CASSDDTQGNYGYTF	TGTGCCAGCAGTGACGACACCCAGGGGAACTATGGCTACACCTTC
TRBV7-2	TRBJ1-5	-	-	CASSSRGRENQPQHF	TGTGCCAGCAGCTCTAGGGGCAGGGAAAATCAGCCCCAGCATTTT
TRBV4-2	TRBJ2-3	TRBD2	-	CASSLPGTSGGASEDTQYF	TGTGCCAGCAGCCTTCCCGGGACTAGCGGGGGGGCAAGTGAAGATACGCAGTATTTT
TRBV19	TRBJ2-7	TRBD1	-	CASSPWMGQGLREQYF	TGTGCCAGTAGTCCTTGGATGGGACAGGGCTTACGAGAGCAGTACTTC
TRBV6-6	TRBJ2-7	-	-	CASSDWTEHYEQYF	TGTGCCAGCAGTGACTGGACAGAGCACTACGAGCAGTACTTC
TRBV6-9	TRBJ2-3	TRBD2	-	CASSYGGVSSTDTQYF	TGTGCCAGCAGTTATGGGGGGGTTTCGAGCACAGATACGCAGTATTTT
TRBV18	TRBJ2-3	TRBD2	once	CASSPTSGGADTQYF	TGTGCCAGCTCACCTACTAGCGGGGGGGCGGATACGCAGTATTTT
TRBV11-1	TRBJ1-1	-	-	CASSEQVRNTEAFF	TGTGCCAGCAGCGAACAGGTCCGGAACACTGAAGCTTTCTTT
TRBV12-3/TRBV12-4	TRBJ2-1	TRBD1	-	CASSLPAGGEFF	TGTGCCAGCAGTTTACCAGCAGGGGGCGAGTTCTTC